The entry below gives a single T cell receptor beta chain sequence along with its context. Under the authors' procedure: Counts of nucleated cells, estimated from reference gene primer amplification, were obtained. Sequencing used immunoSEQ multiplex PCR; TCRdb keeps in-frame clones, though not all of them. That table furnishes V, J and clone size, whereas the DNA furnished D and trimming. There are about 220,000 clones in the sample; 85% occur only once, and under 2.5% lies in the top ten. This sample is drawn from a study of blood T cell repertoires in COVID-19. Across the study: Samples of COVID-19 (acute and convalescent) were obtained from the United States, Italy and Spain.

From germline, CDR1 is LGHNA and CDR2 YSLEER. V lost 3 bases, J lost 4 bases, and 7 bases stayed unmatched. The CDR3 length is 15 residues. Sequenced: peripheral blood. This sequence originates from a woman aged 70-85 years with COVID-19, enrolled during active disease. The chain links TRBV4-3 to TRBJ2-3; 7 bases agree with TRBD1. The CDR3 coding sequence is TGCGCCAGCAGCCAGGGGGACAGACTTGCAGATACGCAGTATTTT. Its protein product is CASSQGDRLADTQYF.